This T cell receptor beta chain was documented in a study of blood T cell repertoires in COVID-19. As for the study in general: Whether acute or convalescent, the COVID-19 samples came from the United States, Italy and Spain.

Losses at the gene ends were 4 bases for V and 4 bases for J; bases not matched to a gene: 11. CDR3 length equals 15 residues. The germline CDR1 and CDR2 sequences are SGHNT and YYREEE (reference sequence). The method was immunoSEQ multiplex PCR; TCRdb's version includes in-frame clones alone and lacks a portion of them. The profile shows about 480,000 clones, 89% of them singletons. The Seattle patients joined while their infection was active and were tracked longitudinally afterward. This receptor was obtained from a man aged 18 to 35 with COVID-19, enrolled during active disease. The V and J genes are TRBV5-4 and TRBJ2-7; TRBD1 matches 7 bases. Sequencing was carried out using peripheral blood. The CDR3 nucleotides read TGTGCCAGCAGCACCCCGGGCAGGGGGTTTTACGAGCAGTACTTC. Its protein product is CASSTPGRGFYEQYF.